The 7 T cell receptor beta chains given below trace back to one sample, sequenced in a study of tumor and adjacent non-tumor tissue in lung cancer. Three rounds of nested PCR, following a modified ARM-PCR protocol, produced the TCRbeta library. Using its own MiXCR run on the multiplex PCR reads, TCRdb lists one record per CDR3 protein. The table records over 60,000 distinct CDR3 sequences, around 78% of them present only once. RNA was extracted from bulk tissue without any cell sorting. Sequencing was carried out using lung tumor tissue. These receptors all stem from a man in his 60s with non-small cell lung cancer.

The rearrangement uses TRBV20-1 and TRBJ2-7; possibly TRBD1 for D (6 bases). From germline, CDR1 is DFQATT and CDR2 SNEGSKA (reference sequence). The CDR3 is 12 residues long. Trimming shortened V by 6 bases and J by 5 bases, and 14 bases separated the two germline ends. CDR3 protein: CSAGDKHDEQYF. CDR3 sequence (DNA): TGCAGTGCGGGGGACAAACACGACGAGCAGTACTTC.

Concerning this clonotype: This CDR3 is missing its conserved last phenylalanine or tryptophan, likely due to a read error. The chain is built from TRBV29-1 and TRBJ2-3, with D perhaps given as TRBD1 or TRBD2 (6 bases each). The CDR3 totals 14 residues. Germline-derived CDR1 and CDR2 are SQVTM and ANQGSEA. CDR3 protein: CSVKEMGGEDTQYL. As DNA, the CDR3 is TGCAGCGTTAAAGAAATGGGGGGCGAGGATACGCAGTATTTA.

As for this clonotype: This CDR3 is missing its conserved last phenylalanine or tryptophan, likely due to a read error. This chain connects TRBV12-3 or TRBV12-4 to TRBJ2-1; D uncertain. This CDR3 is built from 15 residues. Trimming stripped 3 bases from V and 7 bases from J, with 16 bases between. CDR3 nucleotides: TGTGCCAGCAGTTTCCCTCAGCAGGACCATAATGAGCAGTTCCTC. It yields the protein CASSFPQQDHNEQFL.

The table lists this clonotype with many counts. V is TRBV20-1 and J is TRBJ2-1; no clear D gene. There are 14 residues in the CDR3. The germline V and J ends were trimmed by 6 bases and 2 bases, with 14 bases remaining between them. Per germline, CDR1 DFQATT and CDR2 SNEGSKA (reference sequence). CDR3: CSAAATTAYNEQFF. CDR3 coding DNA: TGCAGTGCCGCAGCCACTACCGCCTACAATGAGCAGTTCTTC.

This clonotype came up many times. This rearrangement joins TRBV20-1 to TRBJ2-3, with D uncertain. The V end was cut by 3 bases, the J end by 3 bases, with 13 bases between. Germline V CDR1 and CDR2: DFQATT, SNEGSKA (reference sequence). There are 14 residues in the CDR3. CDR3 amino acids: CSARSSFKTDTQYF. The CDR3 bases are TGCAGTGCTAGGTCCAGTTTTAAAACAGATACGCAGTATTTT.

This clonotype appeared many times. J is TRBJ1-1 and V is TRBV5-4; TRBD1 matches 7 bases. There are 15 residues in the CDR3. Germline CDR1 reads SGHNT; CDR2 reads YYREEE (reference sequence). Trimming removed 4 bases from V and 0 bases from J; junction bases left unmatched: 6. The CDR3 DNA sequence: TGTGCCAGCAGCAAACAGGGGCTTATGAACACTGAAGCTTTCTTT. Amino acids: CASSKQGLMNTEAFF.

This clonotype came up once. The CDR3 ends on some other residue instead of the conserved phenylalanine or tryptophan, so this is likely a read error. Because the CDR3's place on the DNA is in doubt, the DNA is left out and the CDR3 is given as listed by TCRdb. The chain combines TRBV6-5 with TRBJ1-2; TRBD1, as called in the table, went unchecked against the DNA. The CDR3 comprises 14 residues, both ends counted. Germline CDR1 and CDR2: MNHEY and SVGAGI. This CDR3 reads CASSYDRGGEGCTY.